Below, one T cell receptor (beta chain) is given with its context. These data are taken from a study of blood T cell repertoires in COVID-19. In the study overall: The United States, Italy and Spain were the sources of the acute and convalescent COVID-19 samples. From T cells, B-cell-depleted T cells, or PBMCs came the material, which was cDNA or gDNA.

Under the authors' procedure: By means of reference gene primer amplification, nucleated cell counts were estimated. Assay: immunoSEQ multiplex PCR; the TCRdb copy retains only in-frame clones and omits some. That table gives V, J and clone size, and the DNA gave D and trimming. The sample consists of about 200,000 clones, approximately 91% of them appearing once. Sequencing was done on a sample of peripheral blood. This TCR was recovered from a young man with active or convalescent COVID-19.

The CDR3 loop reads CASSAGQANEKLFF. The CDR3 DNA follows: TGTGCCAGCAGCGCGGGACAGGCAAATGAAAAACTGTTTTTT. The rearrangement links TRBV9 to TRBJ1-4, with 8 bases fitting TRBD1. In germline, CDR1 is SGDLS, CDR2 YYNGEE. This CDR3 is 14 amino acids long. J lost 5 bases, V lost 3 bases, and 3 bases had no gene match. Variable domain in full (rest from reference TRBV9 and TRBJ1-4): DSGVTQTPKHLITATGQRVTLRCSPRSGDLSVYWYQQSLDQGLQFLIQYYNGEERAKGNILERFSAQQFPDLHSELNLSSLELGDSALYFCASSAGQANEKLFFGSGTQLSVL.